This T cell receptor (beta chain) was obtained from a study of blood T cell repertoires in COVID-19. Study details: The United States, Italy and Spain supplied acute and convalescent COVID-19 samples.

CDR1 MDHEN and CDR2 SYDVKM come from the germline V gene. V shed 2 bases and J shed 7 bases, with 22 bases lying between them. This CDR3 spans 17 amino acids. TCRdb's table, derived via immunoSEQ multiplex PCR, lists solely in-frame clones and lacks some. The sample includes a few hundred thousand clones, more than 65% of them seen just once. Recruits, aged roughly 18 to 95 years, lived in around 24 US areas. Cohort 3 donors were reported recovered after two negative PCRs, clearance, or symptom resolution. The sample consisted of PBMCs or T cells enriched from blood (not recorded which). The clonotype was recovered from a man aged 45-60 years who had recovered from COVID-19. The gene calls are TRBV28 and TRBJ2-3; tentative D call: TRBD2 (5 bases). This CDR3 reads CASSLGPFAGPKYTQYF. The CDR3 DNA sequence: TGTGCCAGCAGTTTAGGGCCTTTTGCGGGCCCAAAGTATACGCAGTATTTT.